The entry that follows covers one T cell receptor (beta chain) sequence. The sample is drawn from a study of T cell responses to AZD1222 COVID-19 vaccine. Only in-frame clones appear in the TCRdb table, and some are missing; sequencing was by immunoSEQ multiplex PCR. Of 150,000 or so clones listed, approximately 94% are singletons. Sample: peripheral blood, taken 28 days after the second AZD1222 dose. This receptor was obtained from an adult who received the AZD1222 COVID-19 vaccine.

DNA for the CDR3: TGTGCCAGCAGTTACCTCCACACAGATACGCAGTATTTT. It codes for CASSYLHTDTQYF. V and J are TRBV6-2 or TRBV6-3 and TRBJ2-3, with D unresolved. V was shortened by 2 bases and J by 2 bases, with 5 bases between the two germline ends. Germline V CDR1 and CDR2: MNHEY, SVGEGT. The CDR3 sequence is 13 residues long.